What follows is one TCR beta chain and its context. The antigen remains undetermined. The sample belongs to a study of Tregs in tolerant kidney transplant recipients. Data came from immunoSEQ multiplex PCR; TCRdb stores just in-frame clones and leaves some out. The data show roughly 64,000 clones, with approximately 87% seen just once and 3.5% to 4% held by the top ten. Mixed chimerism was transient after nonmyeloablative marrow transplants from related graft donors. Unstimulated Tregs (CD4+CD25+CD127-) and CD4+CD25- non-Tregs were sorted from PBMCs. The V gene's germline CDR1 is MNHNY and CDR2 SVGAGI (reference sequence). V dropped 11 bases and J dropped 0 bases, with 14 bases sitting between them. This CDR3 contains 14 residues. The study, taken as a whole, reports: Few patients were studied, so findings need validation in larger groups. Antigen-driven expansion was suggested because donor-specific Tregs expanded more than all Tregs in tolerant patients. Expanding Tregs on activated donor B cells appeared to best identify donor-specific TCRbeta clones.

The sequence was obtained from a human patient who received a combined kidney and bone marrow transplant. The T cells may partly be graft donor cells. Sample: CD4+ T cells from blood (PBMCs), taken 6 months after the transplant. The chain carries TRBV6-6 and TRBJ1-5; D perhaps matches TRBD1 (6 bases). The CDR3 nucleotides are TGTGCCGGGAGGGGGAGCAATAGCAATCAGCCCCAGCATTTT. As protein: CAGRGSNSNQPQHF.